This T cell receptor (beta chain) was identified during a study of cytomegalovirus exposure and HLA in healthy donors. Study conclusions and caveats: Earlier analysis looked at TCR beta V segments, and most were productive about 87% or about 30% of the time. Further analysis was carried out later, and it showed several of the most significant clusters appearing linked to common viral pathogens.

Likely unrecorded immune exposures existed in these nominally healthy donors. J was trimmed by 3 bases and V by 3 bases; bases with no gene match: 2. Germline values: CDR1 SNHLY, CDR2 FYNNEI. The CDR3 has 15 residues. The primer mix had 60 Vbeta and 13 Jbeta primers. Some clones are missing from TCRdb's copy, which holds only in-frame ones; the method was immunoSEQ multiplex PCR. The repertoire holds 75,000 to 90,000 clones, around three quarters seen once, with around 22% in the top ten. With regard to this clone: Its target is unknown.

Sequenced: PBMCs. The genes are TRBV2 and TRBJ2-7; 13 bases are a match to TRBD2. This clonotype was sampled from a woman between 35 and 50 years old in good health and CMV-seropositive. The CDR3 here is CASSDRTSGSYEQYF. CDR3 coding DNA: TGTGCCAGCAGTGATAGGACTAGCGGGAGCTACGAGCAGTACTTC.